The 29 T cell receptor beta chains below all came from one sample that was sequenced in a study of lymphopenia after photon versus proton radiotherapy. Sequencing was performed with immunoSEQ multiplex PCR; in TCRdb, only in-frame clones are kept and a portion is missing. The repertoire includes about 70,000 clones, about nine tenths of them detected once, and around 2% sits in the top ten. The sample here was peripheral blood, taken from a patient treated with photon-based radiotherapy. The receptors here all came from a woman in her thirties or forties with cholangiocarcinoma.

The rearrangement uses TRBV29-1 and TRBJ2-7; tentatively, D is TRBD2 (5 bases). The CDR3 runs to 13 residues. Looked up from germline, CDR1 is SQVTM and CDR2 is ANQGSEA. Trimming cost V 2 bases and J 5 bases, with 13 bases left between them. The chain's CDR3 is CSVETGIGHEQYF. The DNA for the CDR3 is TGCAGCGTTGAAACGGGAATTGGCCACGAGCAGTACTTC.

This chain connects TRBV2 to TRBJ1-1; D might be TRBD1 (6 bases). CDR1 and CDR2 from the germline V gene are SNHLY and FYNNEI. Trimming left V 3 bases short and J 5 bases short, with 13 bases between. CDR3 length equals 14 residues. DNA for the CDR3: TGTGCCAGCAGTGAGGGGAGGGGGATGACTGAAGCTTTCTTT. Amino acid sequence: CASSEGRGMTEAFF.

The genes are TRBV4-3 and TRBJ2-1; D might be TRBD1 (6 bases). The CDR3 consists of 15 residues. Per germline, CDR1 LGHNA and CDR2 YSLEER. Trimming took off 3 bases at V and 3 bases at J, with 12 bases between the two ends. CDR3 region: CASSQSQGYYNEQFF. The CDR3, as DNA: TGCGCCAGCAGCCAGTCACAGGGCTACTACAATGAGCAGTTCTTC.

J is TRBJ2-3 and V is TRBV29-1; D call uncertain. Germline CDR1 SQVTM, CDR2 ANQGSEA. This CDR3 is 13 amino acids long. V was pared by 0 bases and J by 2 bases, with 6 bases between. CDR3 nucleotides: TGCAGCGTTGAAGAGGGCTCCACAGATACGCAGTATTTT. Translation: CSVEEGSTDTQYF.

The chain carries TRBV28 and TRBJ1-1; tentatively, D is TRBD1 (5 bases). V lost 1 base, J lost 3 bases, and 9 bases lay in between. This CDR3 comprises 14 residues. Germline assignment: CDR1 MDHEN and CDR2 SYDVKM. The CDR3: CASSLLGTDTEAFF. The DNA for the CDR3 is TGTGCCAGCAGTTTATTAGGGACGGACACTGAAGCTTTCTTT.

V and J are TRBV6-5 and TRBJ1-1; D is perhaps TRBD1 (6 bases). Trimming cost V 10 bases and J 1 base, with 13 bases left between them. Per germline, CDR1 MNHEY and CDR2 SVGAGI. The CDR3 has 13 amino acids. CDR3 amino acids: CATSLRGNTEAFF. The CDR3 DNA reads as TGTGCCACGTCACTCAGGGGGAACACTGAAGCTTTCTTT.

V and J are TRBV10-2 and TRBJ2-3; TRBD2 matches 13 bases. The CDR3 totals 17 residues. Germline-derived CDR1 and CDR2 are WSHSY and SAAADI. V shed 2 bases and J 3 bases; nucleotides not matched to a gene: 5. The CDR3 region is CASSETSGRAGTDTQYF. The CDR3 nucleotides are TGCGCCAGCAGTGAGACTAGCGGGAGGGCGGGTACAGATACGCAGTATTTT.

The rearrangement links TRBV30 to TRBJ1-2; no clear D gene. Germline CDR1 and CDR2: GTSNPN and SVGIG (reference sequence). The V end was cut by 1 base, the J end by 8 bases, with 11 bases between. CDR3 size: 12 residues. CDR3 loop: CAWSGDSEGYTF. DNA for the CDR3: TGTGCCTGGAGTGGAGACTCGGAGGGCTACACCTTC.

The genes are TRBV27 and TRBJ2-7; 11 nucleotides match TRBD2. Germline V lookup: CDR1 MNHEY, CDR2 SMNVEV (reference sequence). CDR3 length: 15 residues. V trimming: 6 bases; J trimming: 6 bases; junction bases outside the gene matches: 10. The CDR3 loop is CASSLTSGSGGEQYF. CDR3 sequence (DNA): TGTGCCAGCAGCTTAACTAGCGGGAGTGGAGGCGAGCAGTACTTC.

This rearrangement joins TRBV6-5 to TRBJ1-1; 7 bases are a match to TRBD1. The CDR3 has 15 residues. The V segment lost 6 bases and the J segment 4 bases; nucleotides outside the gene matches: 11. Germline loops: CDR1 MNHEY, CDR2 SVGAGI. CDR3 protein: CASSHGQVGSTEAFF. The CDR3 DNA is TGTGCCAGCAGCCATGGACAGGTGGGAAGCACTGAAGCTTTCTTT.

V gene TRBV27 combines with J gene TRBJ2-7; D is perhaps TRBD2 (7 bases). The CDR3 is made up of 13 amino acids. The V gene's germline CDR1 is MNHEY and CDR2 SMNVEV (reference sequence). Trimming shortened V by 2 bases and J by 4 bases, and 9 bases separated the two germline ends. As DNA, the CDR3 is TGTGCCAGCAGTTTAAGGGGGGGGTACGAGCAGTACTTC. It yields the protein CASSLRGGYEQYF.

The chain joins TRBV5-6 to TRBJ1-1; D uncertain. Trimming shortened V by 6 bases and J by 1 base, and 10 bases separated the two germline ends. The CDR3 extends over 13 amino acids. Per germline, CDR1 SGHDT and CDR2 YYEEEE. CDR3 sequence reads: CASNRRRNTEAFF. The CDR3 region has the DNA TGTGCCAGCAATAGGCGGAGGAACACTGAAGCTTTCTTT.

This chain links TRBV2 with TRBJ1-2; TRBD1 is a possible D gene (5 bases). Looked up from germline, CDR1 is SNHLY and CDR2 is FYNNEI. V lost 6 bases to trimming and J lost 4 bases, with 12 bases between them. The CDR3 covers 13 residues. In nucleotides, the CDR3 is TGTGCCAGCAGCCGGGACTCAATCTATGGCTACACCTTC. Translating gives CASSRDSIYGYTF.

The chain is built from TRBV6-5 and TRBJ2-1; D is unresolved. The CDR3 sequence is 12 residues long. V lost 6 bases, J lost 5 bases, and 8 bases lay in between. Germline CDR1 MNHEY, CDR2 SVGAGI. The CDR3 spells CASSLYNNEQFF. CDR3 bases: TGTGCCAGCAGCCTCTATAACAATGAGCAGTTCTTC.

The sample holds one count of this clone. This rearrangement joins TRBV7-6 to TRBJ2-1; TRBD2 aligns across 7 bases. Germline V gene sequence: CDR1 SGHVS, CDR2 FNYEAQ. V lost 5 bases to trimming and J lost 0 bases; unmatched junction nucleotides: 10. This CDR3 contains 17 residues. The CDR3 DNA sequence: TGTGCCAGCAGCCCCGCTCTAGCGGATGTCTCCTACAATGAGCAGTTCTTC. Amino acids: CASSPALADVSYNEQFF.

The V and J genes are TRBV7-9 and TRBJ2-1, with D uncertain. The CDR3 consists of 13 residues. Germline loops: CDR1 SEHNR, CDR2 FQNEAQ (reference sequence). Trimming removed 1 base from V and 8 bases from J, with 9 bases in between. As DNA, the CDR3 is TGTGCCAGCAGCTTAGACAATGTCTATGAGCAGTTCTTC. Protein product: CASSLDNVYEQFF.

The chain links TRBV27 to TRBJ1-6; 11 nucleotides agree with TRBD1. The J segment lost 9 bases and the V segment lost 5 bases, leaving 6 bases of the junction unmatched. The CDR3 is 15 residues long. Per germline, CDR1 MNHEY and CDR2 SMNVEV (reference sequence). The DNA of the CDR3 is TGTGCCAGCAGTAAGGGGACAGGGGGTAGTTCACCCCTCCACTTT. Translating it yields CASSKGTGGSSPLHF.

The chain links TRBV21-1 to TRBJ1-5. TRBV21-1 is given as a pseudogene. The CDR3 is 14 amino acids. CDR3 region: CASCPTASNQPQHF. CDR3 nucleotides: TGTGCCAGCTGCCCCACTGCTAGCAATCAGCCCCAGCATTTT.

The V call is TRBV6-5, the J call TRBJ1-1, with a possible D match to TRBD1 (6 bases). This CDR3 comprises 15 residues. Germline CDR1 and CDR2: MNHEY and SVGAGI. V dropped 2 bases and J dropped 5 bases, with 15 bases sitting between them. CDR3 residues: CASSYDWGQGTEAFF. The DNA of the CDR3 is TGTGCCAGCAGTTACGATTGGGGGCAGGGGACTGAAGCTTTCTTT.

CDR3 in amino acids: CASSGDSFGITEAFF. The CDR3 DNA sequence: TGTGCCAGCAGTGGGGACAGCTTCGGGATCACTGAAGCTTTCTTT. The chain uses TRBV2 and TRBJ1-1, with 7 bases that match TRBD1. The V segment lost 4 bases and the J segment 4 bases; nucleotides outside the gene matches: 9. Germline loops: CDR1 SNHLY, CDR2 FYNNEI. CDR3 size: 15 residues.

CDR3 sequence: CASSLNRGPEAFF. CDR3 in DNA: TGCGCCAGCAGCCTCAACAGGGGGCCTGAAGCTTTCTTT. V gene TRBV4-1 combines with J gene TRBJ1-1; 9 nucleotides agree with TRBD1. Germline V gene lookup returns CDR1 MGHRA and CDR2 YSYEKL. CDR3 length: 13 amino acids. With 4 bases clipped from V and 6 bases from J, the junction kept 3 bases outside the gene matches.

The genes are TRBV20-1 and TRBJ2-1; D is undetermined. V gave up 3 bases and J gave up 10 bases, with 10 bases separating them. The CDR3 is made up of 11 amino acids. Germline loops: CDR1 DFQATT, CDR2 SNEGSKA (reference sequence). DNA of the CDR3: TGCAGTGCTAGCGGGTCTGTCGAGCAGTTCTTC. Encoded protein: CSASGSVEQFF.

This chain connects TRBV11-2 to TRBJ1-2, with no clear D. The CDR3 loop spans 14 amino acids. Trimming removed 5 bases at V and 4 bases at J, with 14 bases between. Germline V gives CDR1 SGHAT, CDR2 FQNNGV. The CDR3 DNA reads as TGTGCCAGCAGCCCCGGCCAGACTCTCTATGGCTACACCTTC. It encodes CASSPGQTLYGYTF.

The J gene is TRBJ1-2, the V gene TRBV5-4; no clear D gene. Trimming removed 0 bases at V and 7 bases at J, with 10 bases between. This CDR3 contains 13 residues. CDR1 is SGHNT, CDR2 YYREEE, per germline (reference sequence). CDR3 bases: TGTGCCAGCAGCTTGGTGAAGGGAAGTGGCTACACCTTC. Encoded protein: CASSLVKGSGYTF. The whole variable domain, filled in from reference TRBV5-4 and TRBJ1-2, reads ETGVTQSPTHLIKTRGQQVTLRCSSQSGHNTVSWYQQALGQGPQFIFQYYREEENGRGNFPPRFSGLQFPNYSSELNVNALELDDSALYLCASSLVKGSGYTFGSGTRLTVV.

This rearrangement joins TRBV29-1 to TRBJ1-1, with D unresolved. The germline V and J ends were trimmed by 3 bases and 7 bases, with 9 bases remaining between them. There are 11 residues in the CDR3. CDR1 and CDR2 from the germline V gene are SQVTM and ANQGSEA. CDR3 nucleotides: TGCAGCGTTGACCCTGGGCTTGAAGCTTTCTTT. This translates into CSVDPGLEAFF.

The J gene is TRBJ2-7, the V gene TRBV9; TRBD1 matches 11 bases. With V trimmed by 4 bases and J by 5 bases, 5 bases remained unmatched. Germline V gene data show CDR1 as SGDLS and CDR2 as YYNGEE. The CDR3 covers 14 residues. The CDR3 coding sequence is TGTGCCAGCAGCCCTCGGACAGGGGGCGACGAGCAGTACTTC. Translated, it gives CASSPRTGGDEQYF.

This clone has a handful of counts. The V gene is TRBV6-4, the J gene TRBJ1-6; 7 bases agree with TRBD1. The ends lost 6 bases at V and 7 bases at J; junction bases unmatched: 0. The CDR3 is 12 residues long. CDR1 and CDR2 (germline): MRHNA, SNTAGT. CDR3 sequence: CASRDRNSPLHF. DNA for the CDR3: TGTGCCAGCAGGGACAGGAATTCACCCCTCCACTTT.

This rearrangement joins TRBV29-1 to TRBJ1-5; the D is unclear. Per the germline V gene, CDR1 is SQVTM and CDR2 is ANQGSEA. The CDR3 totals 12 residues. V shed 4 bases and J shed 0 bases, with 4 bases lying between them. Written as DNA, the CDR3 is TGCAGCGTTGGGTATAGCAATCAGCCCCAGCATTTT. Translating gives CSVGYSNQPQHF.

The J gene is TRBJ1-2, the V gene TRBV7-2; 9 nucleotides agree with TRBD1. Per germline, CDR1 SGHTA and CDR2 FQGNSA. This CDR3 is 18 amino acids long. V was pared by 4 bases and J by 7 bases, with 19 bases of the junction left unmatched. The CDR3 DNA reads TGTGCCAGCAGCTATGGCCTGGATTACACGGACAGGGGAGGTGGCTACACCTTC. This translates into CASSYGLDYTDRGGGYTF.